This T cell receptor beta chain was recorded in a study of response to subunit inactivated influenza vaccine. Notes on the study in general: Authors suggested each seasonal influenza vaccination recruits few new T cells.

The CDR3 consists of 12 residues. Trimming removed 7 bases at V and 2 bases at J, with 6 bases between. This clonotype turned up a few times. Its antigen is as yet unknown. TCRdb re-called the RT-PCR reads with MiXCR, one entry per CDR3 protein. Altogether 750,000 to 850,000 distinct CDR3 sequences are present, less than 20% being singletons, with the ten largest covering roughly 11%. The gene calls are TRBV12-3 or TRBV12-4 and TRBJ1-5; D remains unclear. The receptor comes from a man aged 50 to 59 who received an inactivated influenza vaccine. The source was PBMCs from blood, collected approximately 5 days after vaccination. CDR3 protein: CASNKRNQPQHF. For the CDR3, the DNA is TGTGCCAGCAACAAGCGCAATCAGCCCCAGCATTTT.